One sample yielded the 26 T cell receptor beta chains listed below, sequenced in a study of response to subunit inactivated influenza vaccine. TCRdb reanalysed the RT-PCR reads using MiXCR and keeps one entry per CDR3 protein. This repertoire shows more than 500,000 distinct CDR3 sequences, about 11% found once; its top ten account for 9.5% to 12%. These data are also associated with another study on T cells expressing NK-cell markers. That source adds: Making the TCR beta cDNA relied on 5'RACE template switching with UMIs.

This specimen was PBMCs from blood, taken on the day of vaccination. The origin of the receptors is a man in his fifties who received an inactivated influenza vaccine.

At least ten counts were recorded for this clonotype. The chain joins TRBV7-2 to TRBJ2-5; the D is unclear. V was trimmed by 5 bases and J by 1 base, leaving 8 bases between them. The germline V gene has CDR1 SGHTA and CDR2 FQGNSA. The CDR3 totals 13 residues. The CDR3 here is CASSRQVQETQYF. The CDR3 bases are TGTGCCAGCAGCAGACAAGTCCAAGAGACCCAGTACTTC.

This sequence joins TRBV12-5 and TRBJ1-1, with a tentative D call TRBD1 (5 bases). Trimming removed 5 bases at V and 13 bases at J, with 14 bases between. CDR3 size: 11 residues. The germline CDR1 and CDR2 sequences are LGHNT and FRNRAP. This CDR3 is CASGPPGGVFF. The CDR3 DNA follows: TGTGCTAGTGGTCCCCCCGGGGGGGTTTTCTTT.

This clonotype was counted only a few times. V gene TRBV5-1 combines with J gene TRBJ2-7, with TRBD1 matching 9 bases. Trimming removed 0 bases from V and 6 bases from J; junction bases left unmatched: 7. The CDR3 consists of 15 residues. CDR1 and CDR2 from the germline V gene are SGHRS and YFSETQ. The CDR3 reads CASSLEGQGSREQYF. The CDR3 nucleotides read TGCGCCAGCAGCTTGGAGGGACAGGGTTCGCGCGAGCAGTACTTC.

This rearrangement joins TRBV20-1 to TRBJ2-1; possible D gene TRBD1, 6 bases. This CDR3 region has 14 residues. CDR1 and CDR2 (germline): DFQATT, SNEGSKA (reference sequence). Trimming took off 3 bases at V and 8 bases at J, with 17 bases between the two ends. CDR3 DNA sequence: TGCAGTGCTAGGGGGCAGGGGTCCCTCTATGAGCAGTTCTTC. Its translation: CSARGQGSLYEQFF.

This clonotype was seen more than once but under ten times. The V and J genes are TRBV29-1 and TRBJ2-1; 8 nucleotides line up with TRBD1. The CDR3 runs 13 residues. CDR1 is SQVTM and CDR2 is ANQGSEA in the germline V gene. V trimming: 7 bases; J trimming: 1 base; junction bases outside the gene matches: 3. The CDR3 nucleotides read TGCAGCGCTGGACAGGGATCCTACAATGAGCAGTTCTTC. Translation gives CSAGQGSYNEQFF.

This clonotype appeared a few times. This sequence joins TRBV12-3 or TRBV12-4 and TRBJ2-7; perhaps TRBD1 as D (8 bases). Trimming left V 5 bases short and J 4 bases short, with 15 bases between. The CDR3 contains 14 residues. The CDR3, as DNA: TGTGCCAGCAGTGCAACAGGGGGAGGGTACGAGCAGTACTTC. As protein: CASSATGGGYEQYF.

The chain has TRBV14 and TRBJ2-3, with unresolved D. Germline CDR1 SGHDN, CDR2 FVKESK. This CDR3 spans 14 amino acids. Trimming took 4 bases from V and 5 from J, leaving 13 bases between them. CDR3 sequence reads: CASSPPESRDTQYF. The CDR3 DNA reads TGTGCCAGCAGCCCCCCGGAGTCTAGAGATACGCAGTATTTT.

This clonotype was counted at least ten times. The chain employs TRBV9 and TRBJ2-3; perhaps TRBD2 as D (6 bases). This CDR3 is 14 amino acids long. CDR1 is SGDLS, CDR2 YYNGEE, per germline. The ends were cut back, 0 bases at V and 4 bases at J, with 9 bases in the middle. Written as DNA, the CDR3 is TGTGCCAGCAGCGTAGGAGGAGGGGCAGATACGCAGTATTTT. It codes for CASSVGGGADTQYF.

This clonotype was seen only a few times. This chain joins TRBV29-1 and TRBJ2-7; TRBD2 might be the D (6 bases). The CDR3 spans 13 residues. CDR1 and CDR2 from the germline V gene are SQVTM and ANQGSEA. V lost 5 bases and J 2 bases, leaving 13 bases between the germline ends. DNA for the CDR3: TGCAGCGTTACCGGGACTTCAACCTACGAGCAGTACTTC. This encodes CSVTGTSTYEQYF.

This clonotype was seen only a few times. The chain joins TRBV5-1 to TRBJ1-2, with TRBD1 matching 8 bases. Trimming cost V 4 bases and J 5 bases; bases outside gene matches: 10. Germline values: CDR1 SGHRS, CDR2 YFSETQ. The CDR3 spans 15 residues. The DNA for the CDR3 is TGCGCCAGCAGCCGGGACAGGCCCACATCTTATGGCTACACCTTC. Translation gives CASSRDRPTSYGYTF.

This clonotype was detected ten times or more. The J gene is TRBJ1-1, the V gene TRBV11-2, with TRBD1 identical over 8 bases. The trim removed 2 bases at V and 1 base at J, leaving 6 bases unmatched. Germline values: CDR1 SGHAT, CDR2 FQNNGV. CDR3 size: 16 residues. The CDR3 here is CASSLSRGRGNTEAFF. DNA of the CDR3: TGTGCCAGCAGCTTAAGCAGGGGGCGAGGGAACACTGAAGCTTTCTTT.

The J gene is TRBJ2-3, the V gene TRBV6-2 or TRBV6-3; 9 bases fit TRBD2. This CDR3 is built from 17 residues. The V segment lost 0 bases and the J segment 2 bases; nucleotides outside the gene matches: 6. CDR1 and CDR2 from the germline V gene are MNHEY and SVGEGT. This chain's CDR3 is CASSYSVSGGPTDTQYF. CDR3 coding DNA: TGTGCCAGCAGTTACTCGGTTAGCGGGGGCCCCACAGATACGCAGTATTTT.

The chain is built from TRBV5-5 and TRBJ2-3, with 8 positions matching TRBD2. The CDR3 runs to 14 residues. Trimming removed 6 bases from V and 2 bases from J; junction bases left unmatched: 5. CDR1 and CDR2 (germline): SGHKS, YYEKEE (reference sequence). The CDR3 nucleotides are TGTGCCAGCACCCAAGCGGGAGTCACAGATACGCAGTATTTT. Amino acid sequence: CASTQAGVTDTQYF.

The chain carries TRBV6-5 and TRBJ2-7; 7 bases are a match to TRBD1. Germline trimming cut 0 bases from V and 2 bases from J; bases unmatched to any gene: 7. Germline V gene sequence: CDR1 MNHEY, CDR2 SVGAGI. This CDR3 spans 16 amino acids. The DNA for the CDR3 is TGTGCCAGCAGTTACTCGACAGGGCATAGGACCTACGAGCAGTACTTC. This codes for CASSYSTGHRTYEQYF.

Ten or more counts support this clonotype. This chain connects TRBV25-1 to TRBJ1-4; D unresolved. CDR1 and CDR2 (germline): MGHDK, SYGVNS. CDR3 length: 15 residues. V was pared by 5 bases and J by 0 bases, with 10 bases between. For the CDR3, the DNA is TGTGCCAGCAGTCAACGACAAGCAACTAATGAAAAACTGTTTTTT. Encoded protein: CASSQRQATNEKLFF.

J is TRBJ1-2 and V is TRBV6-5; D unclear. V lost 4 bases, J lost 6 bases, and 18 bases lay in between. The germline V gene has CDR1 MNHEY and CDR2 SVGAGI. CDR3 length equals 15 residues. CDR3 nucleotide sequence: TGTGCCAGCAGTTCCTTAAGGGTGGGGTCTGATGGCTACACCTTC. Translating it yields CASSSLRVGSDGYTF.

This clonotype was seen more than once but under ten times. One end of the junction does not line up with germline, which may come from a read error. V gene TRBV3-1 combines with J gene TRBJ2-1, with 7 bases lining up with TRBD2. The germline V gene has CDR1 LGHDT and CDR2 YNNKEL (reference sequence). This CDR3 has 13 amino acids. The CDR3 DNA reads as TGTGCCAGCAGCCACGGGGACTACTATGAGCAGTTCTTC. Its translation is CASSHGDYYEQFF.

This sequence joins TRBV5-1 and TRBJ1-2; 9 bases fit TRBD1. The germline V gene encodes CDR1 SGHRS and CDR2 YFSETQ. V was pared by 2 bases and J by 8 bases, with 13 bases of the junction left unmatched. The CDR3 contains 16 residues. The CDR3 DNA reads as TGCGCCAGCAGCTTAGAGGGACCGGGGACAGGGAGAGGCTACACCTTC. It encodes CASSLEGPGTGRGYTF.

This chain connects TRBV4-3 to TRBJ2-1; 8 nucleotides match TRBD2. V lost 1 base, J lost 1 base, and 0 bases stayed unmatched. This CDR3 region has 15 residues. Germline lookup yields CDR1 LGHNA and CDR2 YSLEER. The CDR3 reads CASSQAGGSYNEQFF. The CDR3 coding sequence is TGCGCCAGCAGCCAAGCGGGGGGGTCCTACAATGAGCAGTTCTTC.

The V and J genes are TRBV28 and TRBJ2-2; possibly TRBD1 or TRBD2 for D (5 bases each). V was clipped by 5 bases and J by 5 bases, with 24 bases between them. Germline V gene lookup returns CDR1 MDHEN and CDR2 SYDVKM. This CDR3 contains 18 residues. CDR3 loop: CASSPNSGRLLETGELFF. The CDR3, as DNA: TGTGCCAGCAGTCCTAATTCGGGACGGCTACTGGAAACCGGGGAGCTGTTTTTT.

This clonotype was detected only a few times. The rearrangement links TRBV20-1 to TRBJ2-7; D possibly matches TRBD1 or TRBD2 (7 bases each). Between the trimmed V and J ends, which lost 3 bases and 5 bases, there was a span of 23 bases. The CDR3 is 16 residues long. CDR1 DFQATT and CDR2 SNEGSKA come from the germline V gene (reference sequence). This CDR3 reads CSASDRLAGDRDEQYF. In DNA form, the CDR3 reads TGCAGTGCTAGTGATAGACTAGCAGGGGACAGAGACGAGCAGTACTTC.

The table lists this clonotype with a few counts. The J gene is TRBJ1-1, the V gene TRBV20-1, with 9 bases that match TRBD1. Germline CDR1 reads DFQATT; CDR2 reads SNEGSKA (reference sequence). The CDR3 consists of 13 residues. Trimming removed 3 bases from V and 5 bases from J; junction bases left unmatched: 4. The CDR3 DNA follows: TGCAGTGCTAGGGGACAGGGAGGGACTGAAGCTTTCTTT. It is translated as CSARGQGGTEAFF.

This chain connects TRBV7-9 to TRBJ2-1; weak D call: TRBD2 (7 bases). CDR3 length: 14 residues. V dropped 4 bases and J dropped 4 bases, with 11 bases sitting between them. Germline lookup yields CDR1 SEHNR and CDR2 FQNEAQ (reference sequence). DNA for the CDR3: TGTGCCAGCAGCTGGGGGGGACAATACAATGAGCAGTTCTTC. Translated, it gives CASSWGGQYNEQFF.

The V gene is TRBV12-3 or TRBV12-4, the J gene TRBJ2-2; possibly TRBD1 for D (6 bases). Trimming left V 7 bases short and J 6 bases short, with 15 bases between. This CDR3 is built from 14 residues. The CDR3 DNA sequence: TGTGCCAGCACCCGACGGGCAGGGGCCGGGGAGCTGTTTTTT. Its protein is CASTRRAGAGELFF.

A few counts support this clonotype. The chain carries TRBV29-1 and TRBJ2-7, with D perhaps matching TRBD1 (5 bases). The length of the CDR3 is 14 residues. Germline V gives CDR1 SQVTM, CDR2 ANQGSEA. The V and J ends lost 5 bases and 2 bases respectively, with 16 bases between them. CDR3 nucleotides: TGCAGCGTTAGTTTGGGCAGGGTAGCCTACGAGCAGTACTTC. It is translated as CSVSLGRVAYEQYF.

This clonotype was seen a few times. The chain recombines TRBV20-1 with TRBJ2-7; a weak D match, TRBD1 (7 bases). The CDR3 is 14 residues long. Germline CDR1 DFQATT, CDR2 SNEGSKA (reference sequence). The V end lost 1 base, the J end lost 6 bases, and 16 bases lay between the germline ends. The CDR3 coding sequence is TGCAGTGCTAGAGCGGGGGTGAGGACAGGCGAGCAGTACTTC. Protein: CSARAGVRTGEQYF.